Given below is one T cell receptor beta chain in context. Study processing details: Nucleated cell number was recorded as an estimate derived from reference gene primer amplification. Clones were read by immunoSEQ multiplex PCR, and TCRdb kept only the in-frame ones, dropping some. V, J and clone size are those of that table, while D and trimming were read from the DNA. This table has 300,000 or so clones, about 91% appearing once. This sample is drawn from a study of blood T cell repertoires in COVID-19. On the study more broadly: Some COVID-19 samples were acute and others convalescent; all came from the United States, Italy and Spain. Sample material is recorded as cDNA or gDNA derived from T cells, B-cell-depleted T cells, or PBMCs.

From germline, CDR1 is SNHLY and CDR2 FYNNEI. The V and J ends lost 3 bases and 6 bases, in that order; junction bases with no gene match: 12. The CDR3 contains 16 residues. Sequencing was done on a sample of peripheral blood. This clonotype originated in a woman younger than 45 who had recovered from COVID-19. The rearrangement joins TRBV2 to TRBJ2-5, with 8 bases identical to TRBD2. Here the CDR3 reads CASSDGTGGLLQTQYF. The DNA for the CDR3 is TGTGCCAGCAGTGATGGAACGGGGGGGCTTCTACAGACCCAGTACTTC. The full variable domain, in which reference TRBV2 and TRBJ2-5 provide the parts outside the CDR3, is EPEVTQTPSHQVTQMGQEVILRCVPISNHLYFYWYRQILGQKVEFLVSFYNNEISEKSEIFDDQFSVERPDGSNFTLKIRSTKLEDSAMYFCASSDGTGGLLQTQYFGPGTRLLVL.